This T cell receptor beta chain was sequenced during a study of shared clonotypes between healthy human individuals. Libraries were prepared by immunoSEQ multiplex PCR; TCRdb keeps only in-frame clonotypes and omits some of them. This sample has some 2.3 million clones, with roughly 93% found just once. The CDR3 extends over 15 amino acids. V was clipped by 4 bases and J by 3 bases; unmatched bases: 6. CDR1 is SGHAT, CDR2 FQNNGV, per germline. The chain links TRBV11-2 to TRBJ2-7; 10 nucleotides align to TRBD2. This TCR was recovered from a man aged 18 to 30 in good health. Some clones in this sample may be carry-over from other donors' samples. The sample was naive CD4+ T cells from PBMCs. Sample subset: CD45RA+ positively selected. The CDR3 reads CASSSTLAGLYEQYF. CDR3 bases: TGTGCCAGCAGCTCCACACTAGCGGGACTCTACGAGCAGTACTTC.